These T cell receptor beta chains were read from a single sample in a study of T cells in localized non-small cell lung cancer. Profiling relied on immunoSEQ multiplex PCR, and the TCRdb table lists in-frame clones only, not all of them. The table has tens of thousands of clones, approximately 88% seen once. The input for sequencing was peripheral blood, taken before any cancer treatment. All receptors derive from a man between 40 and 69 years old with stage I squamous cell lung carcinoma. CDR3s include the opening cysteine and the closing phenylalanine or tryptophan. A D gene is named only where the DNA matches it firmly. The size entry is marked missing in some rows and otherwise reads once, few, many or a size class.

v_call,d_call,clone_size,j_call,cdr3_nt,cdr3_aa
TRBV5-1,NA,NA,TRBJ2-3,TGCGCCAGCAGCTTTACACGTAGCACAGATACGCAGTATTTT,CASSFTRSTDTQYF
TRBV5-1,NA,NA,TRBJ2-3,TGCGCCAGCAGCTTGGAGAGGTCTAGCACAGATACGCAGTATTTT,CASSLERSSTDTQYF
TRBV5-1,TRBD1,NA,TRBJ2-7,TGCGCCAGCAGACCCCAACCGGGACAGGGGGTGTCCGAGCAGTACTTC,CASRPQPGQGVSEQYF
TRBV4-1,NA,few,TRBJ1-1,TGCGCCAGCAGCCAACAACCCCGGGAGGATGAAGCTTTCTTT,CASSQQPREDEAFF
TRBV2,NA,NA,TRBJ1-1,TGTGCCAGCAGTGTCGGGTGGAAGAACACTGAAGCTTTCTTT,CASSVGWKNTEAFF
TRBV19,NA,NA,TRBJ1-4,TGTGCCAGTAGGTCAGAGGGGTCAACTAATGAAAAACTGTTTTTT,CASRSEGSTNEKLFF
TRBV6-1,NA,few,TRBJ2-6,TGTGCCAGCAGTGAATGGGTTAGGGTTCGGTCTGGGGCCAACGTCCTGACTTTC,CASSEWVRVRSGANVLTF
TRBV7-3,NA,NA,TRBJ2-5,TGTGCCAGCAGCTTAGGGATCCAAGAGACCCAGTACTTC,CASSLGIQETQYF
TRBV28,NA,NA,TRBJ1-2,TGTGCCAGCAGTTTAGAATATAGGGGCTACACCTTC,CASSLEYRGYTF
TRBV2,NA,NA,TRBJ1-3,TGTGCCAGCAGGTATCCCGGCGCTTATTCTGGAAACACCATATATTTT,CASRYPGAYSGNTIYF
TRBV30,NA,few,TRBJ1-6,TGTGCCTGGAGAAGCAGGGGAGGGCGTTCACCCCTCCACTTT,CAWRSRGGRSPLHF
TRBV6-5,TRBD2,NA,TRBJ2-7,TGTGCCAGCAGTTTAAGACTAGCGGGGGACTCCTACGAGCAGTACTTC,CASSLRLAGDSYEQYF
TRBV2,NA,NA,TRBJ2-2,TGTGCCAGCAGTGAAGCGGGGGGCGCGAACACCGGGGAGCTGTTTTTT,CASSEAGGANTGELFF
TRBV6-1,TRBD1,NA,TRBJ1-4,TGTGCCAGCAGCGGGACAGGGGGCGTAGATGAAAAACTGTTTTTT,CASSGTGGVDEKLFF
TRBV27,NA,NA,TRBJ2-7,TGTGCCAGCAGTTTACAGGGGACTTCCCAGCGCCCCTACGAGCAGTACTTC,CASSLQGTSQRPYEQYF
TRBV2,TRBD2,NA,TRBJ2-5,TGTGCCAGCAGTGAATTGGTGGGGCTAGCGGGGGGCCCGCAAGAGACCCAGTACTTC,CASSELVGLAGGPQETQYF
TRBV5-1,NA,NA,TRBJ2-1,TGCGCCAGCAGCTTAGGTGATTACAATGAGCAGTTCTTC,CASSLGDYNEQFF
TRBV20-1,NA,NA,TRBJ2-5,TGCAGTGCCCAGGAAGAGACCCAGTACTTC,CSAQEETQYF
TRBV7-9,NA,few,TRBJ1-1,TGTGCCAGCAGCACGACAGGGAACACTGAAGCTTTCTTT,CASSTTGNTEAFF
TRBV28,NA,NA,TRBJ1-1,TGTGCCAGCAGTTTAATTGAGGTATCGAACACTGAAGCTTTCTTT,CASSLIEVSNTEAFF
TRBV27,NA,NA,TRBJ2-5,TGTGCCAGCAGTTTAGTTGCTAGCACGCAGACCCAGTACTTC,CASSLVASTQTQYF
TRBV10-3,NA,once,TRBJ1-6,TGTGCCATCAGTGCGGAGATCCTCCAACCCCTCCACTTT,CAISAEILQPLHF
TRBV16,TRBD1,NA,TRBJ1-1,TGTGCCAGCAGCCAATTGGGACAGAGTGAAGCTTTCTTT,CASSQLGQSEAFF
TRBV6-5,TRBD2,few,TRBJ2-3,TGTGCCAGCAGTTACTCAAGCGGGGGGGCAACGGATACGCAGTATTTT,CASSYSSGGATDTQYF
TRBV18,TRBD1,NA,TRBJ1-2,TGTGCCAGCTCACAGGGACAGAACTATGGCTACACCTTC,CASSQGQNYGYTF
TRBV19,NA,NA,TRBJ2-2,TGTGCCAGTAGTATGGTGGCAACCACGAACACCGGGGAGCTGTTTTTT,CASSMVATTNTGELFF
TRBV28,TRBD1,NA,TRBJ1-5,TGTGCCAGTTGGGACAGGGCAAGCAATCAGCCCCAGCATTTT,CASWDRASNQPQHF
TRBV7-2,TRBD1,NA,TRBJ2-7,TGTGCCAGCAGCTGGGGACAGGTTTCCTACGAGCAGTACTTC,CASSWGQVSYEQYF
TRBV11-2,TRBD2,once,TRBJ2-3,TGTGCCAGCAGCCAACTAGCGAGAGATACGCAGTATTTT,CASSQLARDTQYF
TRBV9,NA,NA,TRBJ1-4,TGTGCCAGCAGCGTAGGGCTTACGATAGAAAAACTGTTTTTT,CASSVGLTIEKLFF
TRBV6-1,TRBD2,NA,TRBJ2-7,TGTGCCAGCAGTGGCCTACTAGCGGGGGGGCTCTTTTTC,CASSGLLAGGLFF
TRBV6-5,NA,NA,TRBJ2-7,TGTGCCAGCAGTTACTCGACACAGGGCGATTACGAGCAGTACTTC,CASSYSTQGDYEQYF
TRBV4-1,TRBD1,NA,TRBJ1-5,TGCGCCAGCAGCCTTTCCCCCGGGACAGGGGGCAACCCTAGCAATCAGCCCCAGCATTTT,CASSLSPGTGGNPSNQPQHF
TRBV5-1,TRBD2,few,TRBJ2-1,TGCGCCAGCAGCTTGGACGGGACTAGGATTTACAATGAGCAGTTCTTC,CASSLDGTRIYNEQFF
TRBV5-1,NA,NA,TRBJ1-5,TGCGCCAGCAGCCCGGAGGGGAATCAGCCCCAGCATTTT,CASSPEGNQPQHF
TRBV19,NA,NA,TRBJ1-2,TGTGCCAGTAGTATACTTGGCCCGAAAGGGGGCTACACCTTC,CASSILGPKGGYTF
TRBV4-2,TRBD1,NA,TRBJ1-2,TGTGCCAGCAGCCATGCTGGGACAGTTAGCGGCTACACCTTC,CASSHAGTVSGYTF
TRBV4-3,NA,NA,TRBJ1-3,TGCGCCAGCAGCCAAGACTATTTCTCTGGAAACACCATATATTTT,CASSQDYFSGNTIYF
TRBV7-3,NA,NA,TRBJ2-5,TGTGCCAGCAGCTTATGGACCCCAGGGTGGAATAAAGAGACCCAGTACTTC,CASSLWTPGWNKETQYF
TRBV6-5,TRBD1,NA,TRBJ2-1,TGTGCCAGCAGAAAACAGGGGACCAATGAGCAGTTCTTC,CASRKQGTNEQFF
TRBV2,NA,few,TRBJ1-2,TGTGCCAGCAGTGAAATGGGCAGGGGATATGGCTACACCTTC,CASSEMGRGYGYTF
TRBV28,NA,NA,TRBJ2-1,TGTGCCAGCATTCCGTGGAGGGGGCATGAGCAGTTCTTC,CASIPWRGHEQFF
TRBV28,NA,NA,TRBJ1-2,TGTGCCAGCGGTGGAGGGACGCAGGGGATCGGCTACACCTTC,CASGGGTQGIGYTF
TRBV4-1,TRBD1,NA,TRBJ2-7,TGCGCCAGCAGCCAACAGGCAGGGGGTACGCGGGAGCAGTACTTC,CASSQQAGGTREQYF
TRBV5-1,TRBD2,few,TRBJ2-5,TGCGCCAGCAGCTCATCACTAGCGGGGGGGTATCAGACCCAGTACTTC,CASSSSLAGGYQTQYF
TRBV2,NA,few,TRBJ1-3,TGTGCCAGGGAAAGCGGAAACACCATATATTTT,CARESGNTIYF
TRBV2,NA,NA,TRBJ2-1,TGTGCCAGCAGTAAACTCCACAATGAGCAGTTCTTC,CASSKLHNEQFF
TRBV28,TRBD1,NA,TRBJ2-3,TGTGCCAGCAGTTTTGGAGGGACAGGGAGAGATACGCAGTATTTT,CASSFGGTGRDTQYF
TRBV18,NA,NA,TRBJ1-1,TGTGCCAGCTCACCCATACAGGGAGGCACTGAAGCTTTCTTT,CASSPIQGGTEAFF
TRBV7-9,TRBD1,NA,TRBJ2-1,TGTGCCAGCAGCTGGACAGGGTACAATGAGCAGTTCTTC,CASSWTGYNEQFF
TRBV5-4,TRBD1,once,TRBJ1-1,TGTGCCAGCAGGCGGGGACAGATGAACACTGAAGCTTTCTTT,CASRRGQMNTEAFF